This TCR beta chain was documented in a study of CD8 T cells in ankylosing spondylitis. Study observations and caveats: Seven to nine highly homologous variants formed a TCR beta motif that appeared characteristic of ankylosing spondylitis blood.

This clonotype was seen many times. Its antigen remains unknown. Germline CDR1 is SQVTM and CDR2 is ANQGSEA. The length of the CDR3 is 14 residues. Researchers built TCR beta libraries using quantitative 5'-RACE with molecular barcodes. TCRdb re-called the 5' RACE reads with MiXCR, one entry per CDR3 protein. Altogether roughly 350,000 distinct CDR3 sequences are present, roughly 8% being singletons, with the ten largest covering more than 14%. The source of this sequence is a male donor with ankylosing spondylitis. The sequenced sample consisted of blood, either unsorted or a sorted T cell fraction (not recorded which). The chain recombines TRBV29-1 with TRBJ2-3; possibly TRBD1 for D (6 bases). CDR3 sequence: CRLRGPYPTDTQYF. The DNA of the CDR3 is TGCAGACTCAGGGGCCCTTACCCCACAGATACGCAGTATTTT.